This TCR beta chain was sequenced for a study of blood T cells in healthy people across ages. A second PCR, run for about 7 to 11 cycles, used a sample-barcoded 5' primer plus a J-beta primer mix. One entry per CDR3 protein results from TCRdb running MiXCR on the 5' RACE reads. The table lists roughly 1,000,000 distinct CDR3 sequences, under 30% of them singletons. Germline V CDR1 and CDR2: DFQATT, SNEGSKA (reference sequence). The CDR3 sequence is 14 residues long. This same sample was also taken into another study, of T cells of mothers and their children. That work adds: The donors comprised roughly 6 children and their three healthy Caucasian mothers. The TCR beta CDR3 read count exceeded 9.5 million for each mother and was around 3.1 million for each child.

The rearrangement joins TRBV20-1 to TRBJ2-5; 10 bases agree with TRBD2. The DNA end favors TRBJ2-7, so the J call may be wrong. The receptor was derived from a girl aged 2-10 years in good health. The sample was blood. CDR3 in DNA: TGCAGTGCTAGCAAAGGACTAGCGGCTTACGAGCAGTACTTC. Amino acids: CSASKGLAAYEQYF.